This T cell receptor (beta chain) was sequenced during a study of T-cell reconstitution after alpha-beta-depleted transplantation in children. In regard to this clonotype: Its cognate antigen is unknown.

TCRbeta library construction was performed incorporating unique molecular identifiers. TCRdb re-called the PCR reads with MiXCR, one entry per CDR3 protein. The profile shows some 290,000 distinct CDR3 sequences, approximately 20% of them singletons. Findings and caveats of the study: The study reportedly traced alpha-beta T cells about two months after transplant to several hundred expanded graft clones. T-cell numbers and diversity one year post-transplant derived largely from freshly generated T cells.

The sequence came from a male patient younger than 18 who had a stem cell transplant for acute lymphoblastic leukemia, so the T cells may come from the graft donor. Specimen: PBMCs, mostly from graft donor cells, collected 180 days after TCRalphabeta/CD19-depleted stem cell transplant.

As DNA, the CDR3 is TGTGCCATCAGTGAGTCGAGGGAGGGCAGTCGGTACCAGCCCCAGCATTTT. Translation: CAISESREGSRYQPQHF. This chain uses TRBV10-3 with TRBJ1-5; D is unresolved. The CDR3 totals 17 residues. Per germline, CDR1 ENHRY and CDR2 SYGVKD. With 0 bases removed from V and 7 bases from J, the gap between germline ends came to 19 bases.